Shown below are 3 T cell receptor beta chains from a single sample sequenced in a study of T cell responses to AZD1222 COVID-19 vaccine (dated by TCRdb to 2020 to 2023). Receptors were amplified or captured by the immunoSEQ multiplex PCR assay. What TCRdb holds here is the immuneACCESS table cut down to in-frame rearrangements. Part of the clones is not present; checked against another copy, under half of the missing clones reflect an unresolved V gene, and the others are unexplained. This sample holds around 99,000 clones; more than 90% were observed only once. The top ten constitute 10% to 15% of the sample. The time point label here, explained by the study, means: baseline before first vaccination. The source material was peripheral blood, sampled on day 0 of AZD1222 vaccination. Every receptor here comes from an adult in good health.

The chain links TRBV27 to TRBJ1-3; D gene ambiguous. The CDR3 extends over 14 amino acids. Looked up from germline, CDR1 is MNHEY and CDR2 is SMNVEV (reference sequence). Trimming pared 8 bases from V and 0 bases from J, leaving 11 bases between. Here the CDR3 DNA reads TGTGCCAGCCGTCAGACACACTCTGGAAACACCATATATTTT. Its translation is CASRQTHSGNTIYF.

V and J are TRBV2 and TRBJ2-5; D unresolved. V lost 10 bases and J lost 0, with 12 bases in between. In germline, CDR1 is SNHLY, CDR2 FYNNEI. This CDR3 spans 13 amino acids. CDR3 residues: CATKLGYQETQYF. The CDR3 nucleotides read TGTGCCACCAAGCTTGGCTACCAAGAGACCCAGTACTTC.

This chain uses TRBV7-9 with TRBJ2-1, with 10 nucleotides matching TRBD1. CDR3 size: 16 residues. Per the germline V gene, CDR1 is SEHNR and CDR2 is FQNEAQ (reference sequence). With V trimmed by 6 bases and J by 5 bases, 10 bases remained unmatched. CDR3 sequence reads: CASRPPGTGVHNEQFF. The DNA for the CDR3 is TGTGCCAGCAGACCACCCGGGACAGGGGTCCACAATGAGCAGTTCTTC.